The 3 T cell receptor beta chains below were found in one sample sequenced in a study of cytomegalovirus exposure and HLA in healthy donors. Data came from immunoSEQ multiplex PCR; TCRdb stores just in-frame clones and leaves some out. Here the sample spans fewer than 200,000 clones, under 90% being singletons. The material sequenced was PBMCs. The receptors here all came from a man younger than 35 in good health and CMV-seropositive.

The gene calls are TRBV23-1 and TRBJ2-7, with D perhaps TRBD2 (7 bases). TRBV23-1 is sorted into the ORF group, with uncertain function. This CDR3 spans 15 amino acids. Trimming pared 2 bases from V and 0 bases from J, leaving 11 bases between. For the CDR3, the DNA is TGCGCCAGCAGTCAAAGGGGGGGGAGCTCCTACGAGCAGTACTTC. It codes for CASSQRGGSSYEQYF.

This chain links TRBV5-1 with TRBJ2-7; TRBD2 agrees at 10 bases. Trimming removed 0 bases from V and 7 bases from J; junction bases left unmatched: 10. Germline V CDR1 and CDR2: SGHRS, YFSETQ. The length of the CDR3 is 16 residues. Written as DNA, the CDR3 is TGCGCCAGCAGCTTGGCAGCAGCGGGAGGGCCGGTGGAGCAGTACTTC. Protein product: CASSLAAAGGPVEQYF.

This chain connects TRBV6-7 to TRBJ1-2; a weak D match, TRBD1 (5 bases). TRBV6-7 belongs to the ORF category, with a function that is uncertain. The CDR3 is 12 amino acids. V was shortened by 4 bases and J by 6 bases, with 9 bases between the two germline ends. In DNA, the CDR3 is TGTGCCAGCAGTTCCGGGGGAGATGGCTACACCTTC. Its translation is CASSSGGDGYTF.